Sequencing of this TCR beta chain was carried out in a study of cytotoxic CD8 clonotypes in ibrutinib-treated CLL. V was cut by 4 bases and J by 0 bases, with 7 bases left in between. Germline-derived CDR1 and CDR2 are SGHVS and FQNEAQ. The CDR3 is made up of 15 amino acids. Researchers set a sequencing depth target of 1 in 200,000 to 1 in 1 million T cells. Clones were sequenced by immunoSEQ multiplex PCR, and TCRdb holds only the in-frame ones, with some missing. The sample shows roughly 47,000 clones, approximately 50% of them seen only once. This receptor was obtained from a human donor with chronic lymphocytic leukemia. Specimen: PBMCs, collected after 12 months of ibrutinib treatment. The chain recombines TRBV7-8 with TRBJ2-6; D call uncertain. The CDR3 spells CASSYRSSGANVLTF. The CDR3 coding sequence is TGTGCCAGCAGCTACCGGTCCTCTGGGGCCAACGTCCTGACTTTC.